This is a list of T cell receptor beta chains from one sample in a study of cytomegalovirus exposure and HLA in healthy donors. The method was immunoSEQ multiplex PCR; TCRdb's version includes in-frame clones alone and lacks a portion of them. The table lists about 110,000 clones, over 60% of them singletons. The sequenced material came from PBMCs. Receptor source: a man in his thirties or forties in good health and CMV-seropositive. CDR3s leave out the opening cysteine and the closing phenylalanine or tryptophan. Each record gives: V gene, CDR3 protein.

V gene: TRBV4-3; CDR3 protein: ASSQDHQVNQPQH
V gene: TRBV28; CDR3 protein: ATFPLDSPNEQF
V gene: TRBV6-6; CDR3 protein: ASSYWSPSNQPQH
V gene: TRBV4-2; CDR3 protein: ASSQDPSVATGYNEQF
V gene: TRBV6-1; CDR3 protein: ASSEGKGAYQPQH
V gene: TRBV7-9; CDR3 protein: ASRGHSYEQY
V gene: TRBV13; CDR3 protein: ASSLEGTGVYSGNTIY
V gene: TRBV5-6; CDR3 protein: ASSLGLSNYGYT
V gene: TRBV7-2; CDR3 protein: ASSLSSYEQY
V gene: TRBV27; CDR3 protein: ASSSVPLTGLNQPQH
V gene: TRBV7-9; CDR3 protein: ASSNRDPQETQY
V gene: TRBV30; CDR3 protein: ACNPETGSTEAF
V gene: TRBV7-8; CDR3 protein: ASSLQVDEQY
V gene: TRBV27; CDR3 protein: ASSGAGQGAAYEQY
V gene: TRBV7-8; CDR3 protein: ASSSGQRMNTEAF
V gene: TRBV7-2; CDR3 protein: ASSSSSLGLAVGYEQY